This is a list of T cell receptor beta chains from one sample in a study of cytomegalovirus exposure and HLA in healthy donors. TCRdb's table, derived via immunoSEQ multiplex PCR, lists solely in-frame clones and lacks some. The sample yields about 56,000 clones, about 92% seen once. The sample taken for sequencing was PBMCs. All receptors come from a woman aged 18-30 years in good health and CMV-seropositive. The CDR3 runs from the conserved cysteine through the conserved F or W. The order of the fields is D gene, V gene, J gene, clone size, CDR3 protein, CDR3 DNA. The D gene is left open where the match is weak. Not all rows give a size; the values are once, few, many and, for expanded clones, a class.

NA,TRBV27,TRBJ1-1,NA,CASRNGGLLNTEAFF,TGTGCCAGCAGGAACGGGGGGCTTTTAAACACTGAAGCTTTCTTT
TRBD1,TRBV9,TRBJ1-2,NA,CASSPRGNPGTGGVYGYTF,TGTGCCAGCAGCCCGAGGGGGAACCCCGGGACAGGGGGCGTCTATGGCTACACCTTC
TRBD2,TRBV4-1,TRBJ2-1,NA,CASSQLAGASEEQFF,TGCGCCAGCAGCCAACTAGCGGGGGCCTCCGAGGAGCAGTTCTTC
TRBD1,TRBV14,TRBJ1-2,NA,CASSQLRQGRRGYTF,TGTGCCAGCAGCCAACTTCGACAGGGGCGCCGAGGCTACACCTTC
NA,TRBV28,TRBJ2-1,NA,CASSFRGNSYNEQFF,TGTGCCAGCAGTTTCCGGGGGAACTCCTACAATGAGCAGTTCTTC
TRBD1,TRBV27,TRBJ1-1,NA,CASSWDRNTEAFF,TGTGCCAGCAGTTGGGACAGGAACACTGAAGCTTTCTTT
TRBD2,TRBV15,TRBJ2-7,NA,CATSSSRGLPYEQYF,TGTGCCACCAGCAGCTCTCGGGGACTACCGTACGAGCAGTACTTC
TRBD2,TRBV5-1,TRBJ2-7,NA,CASSLAGGGYEQYF,TGCGCCAGCAGCTTGGCCGGGGGGGGCTACGAGCAGTACTTC
NA,TRBV27,TRBJ2-3,NA,CASSSGFSTDTQYF,TGTGCCAGCAGTTCAGGGTTTAGCACAGATACGCAGTATTTT
TRBD1,TRBV7-2,TRBJ2-7,NA,CASRLAGTGFEQYF,TGTGCCAGCAGGCTCGCCGGGACAGGGTTCGAGCAGTACTTC
NA,TRBV18,TRBJ1-4,NA,CASSQGTGGSNEKLFF,TGTGCCAGCTCACAAGGCACCGGGGGATCTAATGAAAAACTGTTTTTT
NA,TRBV11-2,TRBJ2-7,NA,CASSASGSFRPYEQYF,TGTGCCAGCAGCGCCTCAGGGTCCTTTAGACCCTACGAGCAGTACTTC
NA,TRBV27,TRBJ1-4,NA,CASSLIFGTVGEKLFF,TGTGCCAGCAGTTTAATTTTCGGAACAGTTGGTGAAAAACTGTTTTTT
TRBD1,TRBV28,TRBJ2-7,NA,CASSTSTQGNYEQYF,TGTGCCAGCAGTACCTCAACACAGGGGAACTACGAGCAGTACTTC
TRBD1,TRBV10-2,TRBJ2-1,NA,CASKPGQAGNEQFF,TGCGCCAGCAAGCCGGGACAGGCCGGCAATGAGCAGTTCTTC
NA,TRBV2,TRBJ2-2,NA,CASNMRGGGFGELFF,TGTGCCAGCAATATGAGGGGGGGCGGGTTCGGGGAGCTGTTTTTT
TRBD1,TRBV7-3,TRBJ2-3,NA,CASSRGQGGLADTQYF,TGTGCCAGCAGCCGTGGACAGGGTGGCCTGGCGGATACGCAGTATTTT
TRBD1,TRBV27,TRBJ2-3,NA,CASSGYRGLSTDTQYF,TGTGCCAGCAGTGGATACAGGGGGCTTAGCACAGATACGCAGTATTTT
NA,TRBV27,TRBJ1-4,NA,CASSSQGIQSEKLFF,TGTGCCAGCAGCTCTCAGGGAATCCAGAGTGAAAAACTGTTTTTT
TRBD2,TRBV7-8,TRBJ2-4,NA,CASSLDSGGIAKNIQYF,TGTGCCAGCAGCTTAGATAGCGGGGGTATAGCCAAAAACATTCAGTACTTC
NA,TRBV4-3,TRBJ2-2,NA,CASSQDHTGTGELFF,TGCGCCAGCAGCCAAGACCACACGGGGACCGGGGAGCTGTTTTTT
NA,TRBV9,TRBJ2-7,NA,CASSATGYEQYF,TGTGCCAGCAGCGCGACCGGGTACGAGCAGTACTTC
NA,TRBV18,TRBJ1-2,NA,CASSPDRSYGYTF,TGTGCCAGCTCACCCGACAGAAGCTATGGCTACACCTTC
NA,TRBV19,TRBJ1-6,NA,CASSTALVSGSPLHF,TGTGCCAGCTCCACTGCCCTGGTGAGCGGATCACCCCTCCACTTT
NA,TRBV5-1,TRBJ2-3,once,CASSLGPSGETDTQYF,TGCGCCAGCAGCTTGGGCCCCTCAGGGGAAACAGATACGCAGTATTTT
NA,TRBV14,TRBJ1-2,medium-sized,CASSQSPGGVSTF,TGTGCCAGCAGCCAATCGCCAGGAGGGGTCAGCACCTTC
TRBD2,TRBV5-1,TRBJ2-1,NA,CASCPGTSGRAAEQFF,TGCGCCAGCTGCCCCGGGACTAGCGGGAGGGCTGCTGAGCAGTTCTTC
NA,TRBV5-1,TRBJ1-1,NA,CASSFGGTTEAFF,TGCGCCAGCAGCTTTGGGGGGACTACTGAAGCTTTCTTT
NA,TRBV29-1,TRBJ1-5,few,CSVGQSDQPQHF,TGCAGCGTGGGGCAAAGCGATCAGCCCCAGCATTTT
NA,TRBV5-1,TRBJ1-3,NA,CASSQDGIGNTIYF,TGCGCCAGCAGTCAGGACGGGATCGGAAACACCATATATTTT
NA,TRBV28,TRBJ1-2,NA,CASSPLTGHYGYTF,TGTGCCAGCAGTCCTCTGACAGGCCACTATGGCTACACCTTC
TRBD1,TRBV13,TRBJ1-1,NA,CASSLIGQGAGTEAFF,TGTGCCAGCAGCTTAATTGGGCAGGGGGCGGGCACTGAAGCTTTCTTT
NA,TRBV5-1,TRBJ1-1,NA,CASSLQGMNTEAFF,TGCGCCAGCAGCCTCCAGGGTATGAACACTGAAGCTTTCTTT
NA,TRBV10-2,TRBJ1-6,once,CASLDRDTHNSPLHF,TGCGCCAGCTTAGACCGGGACACACATAATTCACCCCTCCACTTT
NA,TRBV10-3,TRBJ2-3,NA,CAISEPGARVADTQYF,TGTGCCATCAGTGAGCCAGGGGCGCGCGTCGCAGATACGCAGTATTTT
TRBD2,TRBV11-2,TRBJ2-1,NA,CASSQQAGTSGYNEQFF,TGTGCCAGCAGCCAACAAGCCGGGACTAGCGGCTACAATGAGCAGTTCTTC
TRBD1,TRBV7-9,TRBJ1-4,NA,CASSRQGTATNEKLFF,TGTGCCAGCAGCAGGCAGGGGACAGCAACTAATGAAAAACTGTTTTTT
NA,TRBV18,TRBJ2-7,once,CASSPLSDRGRDYEQYF,TGTGCCAGCTCACCATTATCGGACAGAGGGAGAGACTACGAGCAGTACTTC
NA,TRBV10-3,TRBJ2-3,NA,CATTLGGRTDTQYF,TGTGCCACCACCTTAGGGGGTCGCACAGATACGCAGTATTTT
NA,TRBV5-4,TRBJ1-2,once,CASSLVSGDGRGYTF,TGTGCCAGCAGCTTGGTGTCGGGAGACGGTAGGGGCTACACCTTC
TRBD1,TRBV10-3,TRBJ2-3,NA,CAVDPGQGLRLDTQYF,TGTGCCGTCGACCCCGGACAGGGTCTTAGGTTAGATACGCAGTATTTT
TRBD1,TRBV4-3,TRBJ2-7,NA,CASSQGTGFPYEQYF,TGCGCCAGCAGCCAAGGGACAGGGTTCCCCTACGAGCAGTACTTC
NA,TRBV9,TRBJ2-2,NA,CASSVPGANTGELFF,TGTGCCAGCAGCGTACCAGGGGCCAACACCGGGGAGCTGTTTTTT
NA,TRBV27,TRBJ2-7,NA,CASGITGSWYEQYF,TGTGCCAGCGGTATCACAGGGTCTTGGTACGAGCAGTACTTC
TRBD2,TRBV6-4,TRBJ2-3,medium-sized,CASSLLAGSTDTQYF,TGTGCCAGCAGCCTACTAGCGGGGAGCACAGATACGCAGTATTTT
TRBD1,TRBV6-1,TRBJ1-1,once,CASSEMTGTTEAFF,TGTGCCAGCAGTGAGATGACAGGGACCACTGAAGCTTTCTTT
NA,TRBV4-3,TRBJ2-2,NA,CASSQFQGGKELFF,TGCGCCAGCAGCCAATTCCAGGGTGGCAAGGAGCTGTTTTTT
NA,TRBV5-5,TRBJ2-5,NA,CASGRGRQETQYF,TGTGCCAGTGGGCGGGGCAGGCAAGAGACCCAGTACTTC
TRBD1,TRBV7-2,TRBJ2-7,NA,CASSVLTGGEQYF,TGTGCCAGCAGCGTACTGACAGGGGGCGAGCAGTACTTC
TRBD1,TRBV6-6,TRBJ2-7,NA,CASSQRQGYEQYF,TGTGCCAGCAGCCAAAGACAGGGTTACGAGCAGTACTTC